This note documents a single T cell receptor (beta chain) sequence. CDR1 and CDR2 from the germline V gene are SNHLY and FYNNEI. This CDR3 is 18 amino acids long. Trimming took 4 bases from V and 4 from J; bases not matched to a gene: 6. Residents of about two dozen US areas, aged about 18 to 95 years, made up the participants. A COVID-19 case was met by exposed participants within 2 weeks before study entry. In the authors' workflow: Cell counts per sample came from amplifying reference gene primers. Measured with immunoSEQ multiplex PCR; TCRdb has only the in-frame clones, and not every one. The V and J calls and clone size come from that table; D and trimming were worked out from the DNA. The table shows some 190,000 clones, with around 83% occurring only once. The sample originates from a study of blood T cell repertoires in COVID-19.

This rearrangement joins TRBV2 to TRBJ2-2; 16 bases are a match to TRBD2. This TCR was sampled from a woman aged 30 to 39 who had been exposed to COVID-19. The specimen sequenced was PBMCs or T cells enriched from blood (not recorded which). CDR3 sequence reads: CASSVLGLAGGLTGELFF. The DNA of the CDR3 is TGTGCCAGCAGTGTATTGGGACTAGCGGGGGGGCTCACCGGGGAGCTGTTTTTT.